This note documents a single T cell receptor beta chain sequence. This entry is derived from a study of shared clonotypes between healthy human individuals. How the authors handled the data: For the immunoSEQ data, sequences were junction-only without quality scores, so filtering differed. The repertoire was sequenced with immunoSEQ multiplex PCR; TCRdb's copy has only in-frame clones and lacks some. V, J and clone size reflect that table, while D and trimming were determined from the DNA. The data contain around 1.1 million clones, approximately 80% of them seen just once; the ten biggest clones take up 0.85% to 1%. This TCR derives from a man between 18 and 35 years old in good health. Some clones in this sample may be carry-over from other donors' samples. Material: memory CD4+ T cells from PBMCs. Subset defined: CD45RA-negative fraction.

CDR3 nucleotide sequence: TGTGCCAGCAGCCTCGTTGGGACTAGCGGGAGGAATGAGCAGTTCTTC. It codes for CASSLVGTSGRNEQFF. This chain links TRBV27 with TRBJ2-1; 15 bases map to TRBD2. Germline loops: CDR1 MNHEY, CDR2 SMNVEV (reference sequence). V gave up 6 bases and J gave up 7 bases; unmatched junction bases: 7. This CDR3 has 16 residues.